Following are 30 T cell receptor beta chains from one sample sequenced in a study of T cell responses to AZD1222 COVID-19 vaccine. Clones were sequenced by immunoSEQ multiplex PCR, and TCRdb holds only the in-frame ones, with some missing. Of about 190,000 clones listed, 87% are singletons. The sample here was peripheral blood, taken on day 0 of MenACWY control vaccination. These receptors originate from an adult in good health.

The chain links TRBV2 to TRBJ2-1, with D hard to call. This CDR3 spans 12 amino acids. The germline V gene has CDR1 SNHLY and CDR2 FYNNEI. Trimming cost V 3 bases and J 6 bases, with 6 bases left between them. CDR3 sequence reads: CASSDRSNEQFF. The CDR3 nucleotides read TGTGCCAGCAGTGACCGGTCCAATGAGCAGTTCTTC.

V and J are TRBV29-1 and TRBJ2-7, with a possible D match to TRBD2 (6 bases). Germline assignment: CDR1 SQVTM and CDR2 ANQGSEA. This CDR3 is 13 amino acids long. Trimming took 4 bases from V and 1 from J, leaving 11 bases between them. The DNA for the CDR3 is TGCAGCGTTGGCGGGGAAGGATCCTACGAGCAGTACTTC. This encodes CSVGGEGSYEQYF.

This CDR3 reads CASRKLEATTNTGELFF. The CDR3 DNA is TGTGCCAGTAGAAAGCTAGAAGCGACCACGAACACCGGGGAGCTGTTTTTT. This chain links TRBV19 with TRBJ2-2; D is unresolved. CDR3 size: 17 residues. Germline CDR1 is LNHDA and CDR2 is SQIVND (reference sequence). Trimming pared 6 bases from V and 0 bases from J, leaving 17 bases between.

This chain joins TRBV13 and TRBJ2-1; D might be TRBD2 (5 bases). CDR1 is PRHDT, CDR2 FYEKMQ, per germline (reference sequence). The CDR3 is made up of 15 amino acids. V was cut by 5 bases and J by 5 bases, with 16 bases left in between. The CDR3 bases are TGTGCCAGCAGCCCAACTAGGACCCCAAACAATGAGCAGTTCTTC. This gives the protein CASSPTRTPNNEQFF.

The V gene is TRBV6-5, the J gene TRBJ1-5, with a possible D match to TRBD1 (6 bases). The germline V gene has CDR1 MNHEY and CDR2 SVGAGI. Trimming shortened V by 0 bases and J by 10 bases, and 16 bases separated the two germline ends. The CDR3 runs to 15 residues. The CDR3 region is CASSYSGTGLGPQHF. CDR3 coding DNA: TGTGCCAGCAGTTACTCAGGTACAGGGTTGGGACCCCAGCATTTT.

This clone was recorded only once. CDR3 amino acids: CASSLGTRDTQYF. The CDR3 region has the DNA TGTGCCAGCAGTTTAGGGACCCGAGATACGCAGTATTTT. V gene TRBV27 combines with J gene TRBJ2-3, with D perhaps assigned TRBD1 or TRBD2 (5 bases each). CDR3 length equals 13 residues. V was shortened by 2 bases and J by 5 bases, with 8 bases between the two germline ends. Germline CDR1 reads MNHEY; CDR2 reads SMNVEV (reference sequence).

The V gene is TRBV29-1, the J gene TRBJ2-3; TRBD2 might be the D (6 bases). Germline CDR1 is SQVTM and CDR2 is ANQGSEA. V was clipped by 7 bases and J by 3 bases, with 17 bases between them. This CDR3 comprises 14 residues. The chain's CDR3 is CSALGASATDTQYF. Here the CDR3 DNA reads TGCAGCGCCCTAGGGGCTAGCGCGACAGATACGCAGTATTTT.

This chain links TRBV4-1 with TRBJ2-2; TRBD2 matches at 9 bases. The germline V gene encodes CDR1 MGHRA and CDR2 YSYEKL. With 4 bases clipped from V and 8 bases from J, the junction kept 11 bases outside the gene matches. This CDR3 has 16 residues. For the CDR3, the DNA is TGCGCCAGCAGCCCGGGACTAGCTCCCATCATTGGGGAGCTGTTTTTT. Translating it yields CASSPGLAPIIGELFF.

Regarding this clone: One end of the junction does not line up with germline, which may come from a read error. The chain's CDR3 is CAISEDTGGGNEKLFF. In DNA form, the CDR3 reads TGTGCTATCAGTGAGGACACAGGGGGAGGGAATGAAAAACTGTTTTTT. The genes are TRBV10-3 and TRBJ1-4, with 8 bases identical to TRBD1. The germline V gene has CDR1 ENHRY and CDR2 SYGVKD. The CDR3 is made up of 16 amino acids.

This clone was seen only once. This chain joins TRBV5-6 and TRBJ2-7; 9 bases fit TRBD2. Trimming took 2 bases from V and 1 from J; bases not matched to a gene: 1. Germline V gene data show CDR1 as SGHDT and CDR2 as YYEEEE. This CDR3 spans 14 amino acids. CDR3 loop: CASSFLAGSYEQYF. In nucleotides, the CDR3 is TGTGCCAGCAGCTTCCTAGCGGGATCCTACGAGCAGTACTTC.

The V gene is TRBV7-6, the J gene TRBJ2-7, with 7 bases aligning to TRBD1. The CDR3 loop spans 15 amino acids. V trimming: 5 bases; J trimming: 0 bases; junction bases outside the gene matches: 7. Germline lookup yields CDR1 SGHVS and CDR2 FNYEAQ. The CDR3 sequence: CASSRGQASSYEQYF. DNA for the CDR3: TGTGCCAGCAGCAGAGGACAGGCGAGCTCCTACGAGCAGTACTTC.

The rearrangement uses TRBV7-2 and TRBJ1-1, with a tentative D call TRBD1 (6 bases). The CDR3 contains 15 residues. Trimming left V 4 bases short and J 1 base short, with 13 bases between. Germline CDR1 reads SGHTA; CDR2 reads FQGNSA. CDR3 in DNA: TGTGCCAGCAGCTCCCCAGGGGTCGAGAACACTGAAGCTTTCTTT. This sequence encodes CASSSPGVENTEAFF.

With respect to this clone: The same CDR3 is also encoded by other DNA sequences in this sample. CDR3 amino acids: CASSAGTGGYEQYF. The CDR3 nucleotides are TGTGCCAGCAGCGCTGGGACAGGGGGCTACGAGCAGTACTTC. The chain is built from TRBV9 and TRBJ2-7; TRBD1 matches 11 bases. Looked up from germline, CDR1 is SGDLS and CDR2 is YYNGEE. This CDR3 has 14 residues. Losses at the gene ends were 3 bases for V and 3 bases for J; bases not matched to a gene: 2.

The rearrangement joins TRBV24-1 to TRBJ1-2; tentative D call: TRBD1 (5 bases). This CDR3 spans 14 amino acids. Germline V gene data show CDR1 as KGHDR and CDR2 as SFDVKD. V dropped 5 bases and J dropped 5 bases, with 14 bases sitting between them. CDR3 protein: CATSGTGWSYGYTF. Here the CDR3 DNA reads TGTGCCACCAGTGGAACAGGCTGGAGTTATGGCTACACCTTC.

This clone was seen a handful of times. The J gene is TRBJ1-2, the V gene TRBV5-1; D gene ambiguous. This CDR3 comprises 13 residues. Trimming pared 2 bases from V and 7 bases from J, leaving 12 bases between. In germline, CDR1 is SGHRS, CDR2 YFSETQ. CDR3 in DNA: TGCGCCAGCAGCTTAGAATCGGGAGGTGGCTACACCTTC. It yields the protein CASSLESGGGYTF.

The rearrangement links TRBV6-1 to TRBJ1-6, with D possibly matching TRBD1 (6 bases). V was cut by 6 bases and J by 1 base, with 16 bases left in between. This CDR3 has 17 residues. Germline CDR1 MNHNS, CDR2 SASEGT. CDR3 loop: CASSETQGGSYNSPLHF. The CDR3 DNA reads as TGTGCCAGCAGCGAAACCCAAGGGGGGTCCTATAATTCACCCCTCCACTTT.

CDR3 protein: CASSFRQQETQYF. The CDR3 DNA sequence: TGTGCCAGCAGTTTTCGGCAACAAGAGACCCAGTACTTC. The chain is built from TRBV12-3 or TRBV12-4 and TRBJ2-5; the D is unclear. The V end was cut by 3 bases, the J end by 2 bases, with 7 bases between. This CDR3 has 13 residues.

The chain combines TRBV6-2 or TRBV6-3 with TRBJ2-5, with 11 positions matching TRBD2. The CDR3 sequence is 16 residues long. Germline V gene data show CDR1 as MNHEY and CDR2 as SVGEGT. Trimming cost V 3 bases and J 4 bases; bases outside gene matches: 7. CDR3 amino acids: CASSYRLLAGGETQYF. The DNA of the CDR3 is TGTGCCAGCAGTTATCGCCTCCTAGCGGGGGGAGAGACCCAGTACTTC.

The V call is TRBV19, the J call TRBJ1-3; no firm D call. The CDR3 covers 15 residues. V lost 5 bases, J lost 0 bases, and 11 bases lay in between. Looked up from germline, CDR1 is LNHDA and CDR2 is SQIVND (reference sequence). The CDR3 bases are TGTGCCAGTAGTCCCCGGCTTACCTCTGGAAACACCATATATTTT. It yields the protein CASSPRLTSGNTIYF.

V and J are TRBV29-1 and TRBJ1-2; possibly TRBD1 for D (5 bases). The CDR3 consists of 14 residues. V dropped 3 bases and J dropped 2 bases, with 13 bases sitting between them. Looked up from germline, CDR1 is SQVTM and CDR2 is ANQGSEA. The CDR3 DNA is TGCAGCGTTGATGGGGCAGTGTTCAACTATGGCTACACCTTC. Its protein product is CSVDGAVFNYGYTF.

V usage is TRBV10-3 and J usage is TRBJ1-1, with D tentatively TRBD1 (5 bases). The CDR3 totals 13 residues. Germline assignment: CDR1 ENHRY and CDR2 SYGVKD. V lost 6 bases, J lost 12 bases, and 20 bases lay in between. As DNA, the CDR3 is TGTGCCATCAGAAGAGACGAGGGCGGGGGAACTTTCTTT. Translation gives CAIRRDEGGGTFF.

This clone has a handful of counts. This chain joins TRBV19 and TRBJ2-6; TRBD1 matches at 10 bases. CDR1 and CDR2 from the germline V gene are LNHDA and SQIVND (reference sequence). The CDR3 is made up of 17 amino acids. Trimming cost V 6 bases and J 2 bases; bases outside gene matches: 7. The CDR3 DNA follows: TGTGCCAGTAGAGGGACAGGGGCGGTCCCTGGGGCCAACGTCCTGACTTTC. It is translated as CASRGTGAVPGANVLTF.

This chain connects TRBV24-1 to TRBJ2-1; D is undetermined. Trimming removed 3 bases at V and 5 bases at J, with 10 bases between. The CDR3 runs 14 residues. Germline values: CDR1 KGHDR, CDR2 SFDVKD. This chain's CDR3 is CATSDPGPNNEQFF. CDR3 nucleotides: TGTGCCACCAGTGATCCCGGGCCCAACAATGAGCAGTTCTTC.

The V call is TRBV7-2, the J call TRBJ2-1; D is perhaps TRBD2 (6 bases). CDR1 is SGHTA, CDR2 FQGNSA, per germline. Trimming took off 5 bases at V and 8 bases at J, with 22 bases between the two ends. CDR3 length: 16 residues. The CDR3 nucleotides read TGTGCCAGCAGCGCGCCGCGCCGGGAGCTCCGAGATGAGCAGTTCTTC. Translation: CASSAPRRELRDEQFF.

The chain recombines TRBV25-1 with TRBJ1-3; D remains ambiguous. Trimming took 3 bases from V and 3 from J, leaving 6 bases between them. The CDR3 is 13 amino acids. In germline, CDR1 is MGHDK, CDR2 SYGVNS. CDR3 nucleotide sequence: TGTGCCAGCAGTGATGACCGTGGAAACACCATATATTTT. Translated, it gives CASSDDRGNTIYF.

The gene calls are TRBV7-8 and TRBJ2-3, with a tentative D call TRBD2 (5 bases). The CDR3 loop spans 21 amino acids. Per the germline V gene, CDR1 is SGHVS and CDR2 is FQNEAQ. Trimming pared 2 bases from V and 0 bases from J, leaving 27 bases between. The CDR3 DNA follows: TGTGCCAGCAGCTTAAAGTCTACCACAGTGACTAAAGATTCTAGCACAGATACGCAGTATTTT. Protein product: CASSLKSTTVTKDSSTDTQYF.

The chain carries TRBV27 and TRBJ1-4; D is ambiguous. V dropped 6 bases and J dropped 2 bases, with 16 bases sitting between them. The CDR3 covers 16 residues. The germline CDR1 and CDR2 sequences are MNHEY and SMNVEV (reference sequence). The CDR3 here is CASSEDATGTNEKLFF. CDR3 sequence (DNA): TGTGCCAGCAGCGAGGACGCGACGGGTACTAATGAAAAACTGTTTTTT.

The rearrangement uses TRBV5-4 and TRBJ1-3; D is possibly TRBD1 (5 bases). V lost 3 bases, J lost 0 bases, and 16 bases lay in between. This CDR3 has 17 residues. From germline, CDR1 is SGHNT and CDR2 YYREEE (reference sequence). CDR3 loop: CASSSGPGRSSGNTIYF. The CDR3, as DNA: TGTGCCAGCAGCTCTGGTCCGGGACGGAGCTCTGGAAACACCATATATTTT. The full variable domain, completed using reference TRBV5-4 and TRBJ1-3, is ETGVTQSPTHLIKTRGQQVTLRCSSQSGHNTVSWYQQALGQGPQFIFQYYREEENGRGNFPPRFSGLQFPNYSSELNVNALELDDSALYLCASSSGPGRSSGNTIYFGEGSWLTVV.

The J gene is TRBJ1-6, the V gene TRBV7-2; TRBD1 aligns across 10 bases. This CDR3 has 15 amino acids. V was clipped by 4 bases and J by 6 bases; unmatched bases: 3. Per germline, CDR1 SGHTA and CDR2 FQGNSA. The CDR3 is CASSYWDRGNSPLHF. Written as DNA, the CDR3 is TGTGCCAGCAGCTACTGGGACAGGGGTAATTCACCCCTCCACTTT.

V usage is TRBV3-1 (or the pseudogene TRBV3-2) and J usage is TRBJ2-2; D tentatively fits TRBD1 or TRBD2 (5 bases each). The V end was cut by 4 bases, the J end by 7 bases, with 13 bases between. Germline loops: CDR1 LGHDT, CDR2 YNNKEL (reference sequence). CDR3 size: 14 residues. The CDR3 reads CASSPDGTVGELFF. The CDR3 nucleotides read TGTGCCAGCAGCCCCGACGGGACGGTCGGGGAGCTGTTTTTT.